This T cell receptor beta chain stems from a study of long-term antiretroviral therapy in people with HIV. V shed 4 bases and J 5 bases; nucleotides not matched to a gene: 5. The CDR3 loop spans 13 amino acids. Germline V CDR1 and CDR2: SGHDT, YYEEEE. The run of the v3.0 immunoSEQ assay was at survey level. Clones were read by immunoSEQ multiplex PCR, and TCRdb kept only the in-frame ones, dropping some. Of about 22,000 clones detected, roughly 88% appear once; the ten largest clones hold about 20%. The input for sequencing was unsorted PBMCs, taken 0.1 years before starting antiretroviral therapy. This rearrangement joins TRBV5-6 to TRBJ2-7; 8 bases map to TRBD2. This TCR was recovered from a man between 18 and 35 years old with HIV. The CDR3 nucleotides read TGTGCCAGCAGCCTCGGACTAGCAGACGAGCAGTACTTC. Protein sequence: CASSLGLADEQYF. Combining the CDR3 with reference TRBV5-6 and TRBJ2-7 gives the whole variable domain DAGVTQSPTHLIKTRGQQVTLRCSPKSGHDTVSWYQQALGQGPQFIFQYYEEEERQRGNFPDRFSGHQFPNYSSELNVNALLLGDSALYLCASSLGLADEQYFGPGTRLTVT.